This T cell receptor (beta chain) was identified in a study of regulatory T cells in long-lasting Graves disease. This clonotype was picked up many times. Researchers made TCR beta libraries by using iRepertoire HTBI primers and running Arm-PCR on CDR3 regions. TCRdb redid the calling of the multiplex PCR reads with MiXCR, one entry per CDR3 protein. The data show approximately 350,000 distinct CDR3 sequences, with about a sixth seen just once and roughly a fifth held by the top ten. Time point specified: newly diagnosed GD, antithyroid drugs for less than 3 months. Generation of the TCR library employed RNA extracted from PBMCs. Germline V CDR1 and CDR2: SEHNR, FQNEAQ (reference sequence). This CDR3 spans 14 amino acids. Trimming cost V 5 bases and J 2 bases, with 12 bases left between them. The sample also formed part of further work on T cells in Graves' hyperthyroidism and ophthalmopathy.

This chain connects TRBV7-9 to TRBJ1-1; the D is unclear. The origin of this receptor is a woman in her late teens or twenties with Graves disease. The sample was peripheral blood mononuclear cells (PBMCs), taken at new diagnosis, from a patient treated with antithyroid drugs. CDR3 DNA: TGTGCCAGCAGCGAAACTAAGACAAACACTGAAGCTTTCTTT. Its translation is CASSETKTNTEAFF.